One and the same sample provided the 19 T cell receptor beta chains below, sequenced in a study of cytomegalovirus exposure and HLA in healthy donors. Both 60 Vbeta primers and 13 Jbeta primers went into the PCR. Some clones are missing from TCRdb's copy, which holds only in-frame ones; the method was immunoSEQ multiplex PCR. This sample has 120,000 to 150,000 clones, with roughly 76% found just once. Sequences were obtained from PBMCs. These receptors originate from a female donor in good health and CMV-seronegative.

Notes on this clone: The same CDR3 is also encoded by other DNA sequences in this sample. This chain uses TRBV6-5 with TRBJ1-3; tentatively, D is TRBD1 (5 bases). In germline, CDR1 is MNHEY, CDR2 SVGAGI. Trimming stripped 9 bases from V and 1 base from J, with 13 bases between. The CDR3 length is 14 residues. CDR3 coding DNA: TGTGCCAGTAGCGGGAGGGGATCTGGAAACACCATATATTTT. Protein product: CASSGRGSGNTIYF.

This clone was counted once. The CDR3 is CASSAFRGSSYEQYF. In nucleotides, the CDR3 is TGTGCCAGCAGTGCCTTCCGCGGGAGCTCCTACGAGCAGTACTTC. This chain uses TRBV25-1 with TRBJ2-7, with 7 bases identical to TRBD2. This CDR3 comprises 15 residues. V gave up 4 bases and J gave up 0 bases; unmatched junction bases: 6. Looked up from germline, CDR1 is MGHDK and CDR2 is SYGVNS.

The chain carries TRBV4-1 and TRBJ1-5, with 9 bases that match TRBD1. This CDR3 spans 15 amino acids. The V and J ends lost 3 bases and 5 bases, in that order; junction bases with no gene match: 5. The V gene's germline CDR1 is MGHRA and CDR2 YSYEKL. The CDR3 region has the DNA TGCGCCAGCAGCCACGACAGGGGGGAGCATCAGCCCCAGCATTTT. Translation gives CASSHDRGEHQPQHF.

This clone was detected a few times. V usage is TRBV6-5 and J usage is TRBJ2-7, with 9 bases that match TRBD1. The CDR3 length is 12 residues. Germline values: CDR1 MNHEY, CDR2 SVGAGI. V lost 6 bases, J lost 7 bases, and 4 bases stayed unmatched. The CDR3 region has the DNA TGTGCCAGCAGCCCGGGACAGGGTGAGCAGTACTTC. Protein sequence: CASSPGQGEQYF.

The V call is TRBV5-6, the J call TRBJ2-1; D remains ambiguous. CDR1 is SGHDT, CDR2 YYEEEE, per germline. Trimming shortened V by 4 bases and J by 0 bases, and 11 bases separated the two germline ends. The CDR3 totals 15 residues. CDR3 in amino acids: CASSTLTSSYNEQFF. CDR3 DNA sequence: TGTGCCAGCAGCACCTTAACGAGCTCCTACAATGAGCAGTTCTTC.

This clone showed up just a few times. This sequence joins TRBV6-1 and TRBJ1-5, with D perhaps matching TRBD1 (5 bases). Germline lookup yields CDR1 MNHNS and CDR2 SASEGT. V lost 2 bases, J lost 1 base, and 6 bases lay in between. CDR3 length equals 14 residues. The CDR3 nucleotides read TGTGCCAGCAGTGAACAGGGCAGCAATCAGCCCCAGCATTTT. Its translation: CASSEQGSNQPQHF.

The gene calls are TRBV5-1 and TRBJ2-5, with D possibly matching TRBD2 (7 bases). The germline gives CDR1 SGHRS, CDR2 YFSETQ. V was cut by 0 bases and J by 1 base, with 10 bases left in between. The CDR3 has 15 amino acids. In nucleotides, the CDR3 is TGCGCCAGCAGCTTGGAAGGGGGGGGCCAAGAGACCCAGTACTTC. Amino acid sequence: CASSLEGGGQETQYF.

This chain uses TRBV11-2 with TRBJ2-7; perhaps TRBD2 as D (6 bases). Trimming took off 0 bases at V and 5 bases at J, with 8 bases between the two ends. The CDR3 is 13 residues long. Looked up from germline, CDR1 is SGHAT and CDR2 is FQNNGV. The CDR3 region is CASSLDRGNEQYF. As DNA, the CDR3 is TGTGCCAGCAGCTTAGATCGCGGGAACGAGCAGTACTTC.

In DNA form, the CDR3 reads TGTGCCAGCAGTGACGGAGGGTTGGAAGAGACCCAGTACTTC. Encoded protein: CASSDGGLEETQYF. The chain carries TRBV2 and TRBJ2-5, with TRBD2 as a possible D gene (6 bases). CDR1 and CDR2 from the germline V gene are SNHLY and FYNNEI. The CDR3 has 14 amino acids. Trimming removed 3 bases at V and 3 bases at J, with 11 bases between. The whole variable domain, remainder taken from reference TRBV2 and TRBJ2-5, is EPEVTQTPSHQVTQMGQEVILRCVPISNHLYFYWYRQILGQKVEFLVSFYNNEISEKSEIFDDQFSVERPDGSNFTLKIRSTKLEDSAMYFCASSDGGLEETQYFGPGTRLLVL.

This chain connects TRBV4-1 to TRBJ1-3; 9 bases fit TRBD1. From germline, CDR1 is MGHRA and CDR2 YSYEKL. This CDR3 contains 14 residues. The ends lost 0 bases at V and 9 bases at J; junction bases unmatched: 3. CDR3 sequence (DNA): TGCGCCAGCAGCCAAGACGACAGGGGGGTCACCATATATTTT. This sequence encodes CASSQDDRGVTIYF.

The chain joins TRBV29-1 to TRBJ2-2, with D possibly being TRBD1 (6 bases). Trimming left V 2 bases short and J 3 bases short, with 10 bases between. The CDR3 has 14 amino acids. The germline gives CDR1 SQVTM, CDR2 ANQGSEA. As DNA, the CDR3 is TGCAGCGTTGAAAGGGGGATCGACACCGGGGAGCTGTTTTTT. Residues: CSVERGIDTGELFF.

This clone is labeled medium-sized. The chain uses TRBV9 and TRBJ1-1; a possible D gene is TRBD1 (5 bases). The length of the CDR3 is 15 residues. V was pared by 0 bases and J by 0 bases, with 9 bases between. Germline V gene sequence: CDR1 SGDLS, CDR2 YYNGEE. CDR3 residues: CASSVGDSMNTEAFF. DNA of the CDR3: TGTGCCAGCAGCGTAGGCGACAGCATGAACACTGAAGCTTTCTTT.

This clone appeared once. CDR3 protein: CASTLTSGAYTGELFF. The DNA for the CDR3 is TGTGCCAGCACCCTTACTAGCGGAGCTTACACCGGGGAGCTGTTTTTT. The chain has TRBV5-6 and TRBJ2-2, with TRBD2 matching 8 bases. Germline V gene lookup returns CDR1 SGHDT and CDR2 YYEEEE. V was clipped by 6 bases and J by 3 bases; unmatched bases: 10. This CDR3 is 16 amino acids long. Full variable domain (rest looked up from reference TRBV5-6 and TRBJ2-2): DAGVTQSPTHLIKTRGQQVTLRCSPKSGHDTVSWYQQALGQGPQFIFQYYEEEERQRGNFPDRFSGHQFPNYSSELNVNALLLGDSALYLCASTLTSGAYTGELFFGEGSRLTVL.

The chain carries TRBV5-1 and TRBJ2-4; 9 bases match TRBD1. Germline-derived CDR1 and CDR2 are SGHRS and YFSETQ. This CDR3 is 16 amino acids long. Trimming removed 5 bases from V and 2 bases from J; junction bases left unmatched: 8. CDR3 nucleotides: TGCGCCAGCAGGCTTACAGGGGGCACTTCCAAAAACATTCAGTACTTC. Translation: CASRLTGGTSKNIQYF.

The chain uses TRBV9 and TRBJ2-1, with 8 bases matching TRBD2. Trimming removed 4 bases from V and 0 bases from J; junction bases left unmatched: 6. In germline, CDR1 is SGDLS, CDR2 YYNGEE. The CDR3 is 16 amino acids. Here the CDR3 reads CASSLSGASSYNEQFF. The CDR3 coding sequence is TGTGCCAGCAGCCTTAGCGGGGCGAGCTCCTACAATGAGCAGTTCTTC.

This chain uses TRBV7-9 with TRBJ2-5, with TRBD2 matching 14 bases. The germline V gene has CDR1 SEHNR and CDR2 FQNEAQ (reference sequence). Trimming removed 5 bases from V and 5 bases from J; junction bases left unmatched: 13. This CDR3 is built from 18 residues. This CDR3 reads CASSQGTSGSMGGETQYF. CDR3 DNA sequence: TGTGCCAGCAGCCAAGGGACTAGCGGGAGTATGGGGGGGGAGACCCAGTACTTC.

The rearrangement uses TRBV27 and TRBJ2-1, with D tentatively TRBD2 (7 bases). Per the germline V gene, CDR1 is MNHEY and CDR2 is SMNVEV (reference sequence). The CDR3 runs to 19 residues. The V and J ends lost 0 bases and 4 bases respectively, with 22 bases between them. CDR3: CASSLSRGRVGLGYNEQFF. DNA for the CDR3: TGTGCCAGCAGTTTATCAAGGGGGAGGGTTGGGCTGGGTTACAATGAGCAGTTCTTC.

CDR3 bases: TGTGCCAGCAGTTTCCGGGGGGTCAATCAGCCCCAGCATTTT. This translates into CASSFRGVNQPQHF. The chain employs TRBV27 and TRBJ1-5; D might be TRBD1 (5 bases). V lost 3 bases and J lost 3, with 9 bases in between. Germline V CDR1 and CDR2: MNHEY, SMNVEV (reference sequence). This CDR3 is 14 amino acids long.

The chain recombines TRBV5-1 with TRBJ1-4; no firm D call. The CDR3 has 15 amino acids. CDR1 and CDR2 from the germline V gene are SGHRS and YFSETQ. With 0 bases removed from V and 0 bases from J, the gap between germline ends came to 6 bases. CDR3 DNA sequence: TGCGCCAGCAGCTTGGGACTGCCAACTAATGAAAAACTGTTTTTT. It specifies CASSLGLPTNEKLFF.